A single TCR beta chain is shown here with its context. The antigen is not known. This specimen comes from a study of T cell responses to AZD1222 COVID-19 vaccine. Clones were read by immunoSEQ multiplex PCR, and TCRdb kept only the in-frame ones, dropping some. The data contain around 97,000 clones, roughly 89% of them seen just once; the ten biggest clones take up 45%. General observations from the study: Vaccination with two AZD1222 doses was followed by a rise in Spike-specific TCR breadth and depth. Only after the peak T cell response were repertoires sampled.

J gave up 6 bases and V 10 bases, and 10 bases lay outside the gene matches. The germline gives CDR1 LNHDA, CDR2 SQIVND (reference sequence). This CDR3 is built from 15 residues. J is TRBJ1-6 and V is TRBV19, with TRBD1 matching over 9 bases. The source was peripheral blood, collected on day 0 of AZD1222 vaccination. The sequence derives from an adult in good health. CDR3: CATSDRGFVNSPLHF. The CDR3 nucleotides read TGTGCCACCTCTGACAGGGGGTTTGTTAATTCACCCCTCCACTTT.